This T cell receptor (beta chain) is drawn from a study of TIL therapy for anti-PD-1-resistant metastatic lung cancer (dated by TCRdb to the early 2020s). Regarding the study in general: Tumors were harvested before any PD-1/PD-L1 blockade; patients then received nivolumab, and those progressing received lymphodepletion, expanded TIL infusion and IL-2. T cell receptor beta sequencing of tumor and peripheral blood was used to follow clonotypes across the tumor, the expanded TIL product and serial blood samples. Across the cohort, whole-exome sequencing showed a median non-synonymous tumor mutation burden of approximately 1.5 mutations per megabase. A median age of about 57 years (range about 35-85) and a median tumor PD-L1 proportion score of 6% were recorded among enrolled patients. The cohort was predominantly lung adenocarcinoma, with several EGFR-mutant and two ALK-rearranged tumors, and half of patients were current or former smokers.

This clone was observed a few times. The clone's antigen remains unknown. One base away there is no much larger clone; base qualities are not given. The study at large found these results: Generalizability was limited because the cohort was highly selected, with more treatment-naive, never-smoker and oncogene-addicted patients included than is typical. Infused TIL clonotypes partially replaced the baseline peripheral repertoire then decayed over months, with no apparent association between persistence and response. The study protocol defined all tumor marker inferences as exploratory.

In the paper's terms, the time point label means: pre-treatment sample, taken before nivolumab and TIL therapy. Between late 2017 and early 2020, a dual-center phase I trial enrolled adults who had stage 4 NSCLC. Samples came from a single-arm, open-label phase I trial of tumor-infiltrating lymphocyte therapy with nivolumab in advanced non-small cell lung cancer. Blood mononuclear cells were isolated from EDTA tubes by Ficoll gradient and were snap-frozen as pellets, and DNA was extracted with a Qiagen mini-prep kit. CDR1 and CDR2 (SEHNR, FQNEAQ) derive from the germline V gene (reference sequence). From the cysteine up to the phenylalanine, the CDR3 has a length of 13 residues. Only CDR3 DNA is held: 39 bases, read in frame from base 1. Here V drops 3 bases and J drops 8 bases, and the junction holds 6 bases not matched to any gene. TCR beta CDR3 regions were amplified from genomic DNA by bias-controlled multiplex PCR with the immunoSEQ v3 hsTCRB kit. The TCR libraries were sequenced on an Illumina NextSeq 500 to 1.5 million to 2 million read pairs for survey level or about 5-6.5 million read pairs for deep level. Under the source paper's analysis protocol: The immunoSEQ Analyzer software assigned V, D and J genes, filtered out non-productive sequences, and reported clonality. To compare repertoires between infused TIL and blood, productive Simpson clonality was used along with the Morisita overlap index of productive TRB rearrangements. The absolute count of a clonotype in blood was estimated by multiplying the lymphocyte count by the CD3+ fraction and by the productive frequency of the clone. The immuneACCESS repertoire file appears here via TCRdb, limited to in-frame rearrangements. These files lack a portion of the clones; in checked studies, under half of the deficit traces to unresolved V genes, and the cause of the others is not known. V, J and clone size are taken as reported in that table, and D and trimming were inferred from the DNA itself. The sample contains approximately 22,000 clones, about two thirds of them found a single time. Jointly, the top ten make up almost 2% of the sample.

The specimen comprised blood, sampled at baseline. The chain is assembled from TRBV7-9 and TRBJ1-2, with 7 middle bases fitting TRBD1. This TCR derives from a person between 30 and 80 years old with non-small cell lung cancer. The DNA sequence is as follows: TGTGCCAGCAGCTTCGCCGACAGGGTCGGCTACACCTTC. It is translated as CASSFADRVGYTF.